This T cell receptor (beta chain) is drawn from a study of OX40 agonist ivuxolimab in advanced cancers. For the study at large: The patients got ivuxolimab, which is an agonistic anti-OX40 (CD134) antibody. Study-wide results and caveats: Averaging showed that CD8+ T cells had more expanded clones than CD4+ did. In the 0.1-3.0 mg/kg groups, partial responders showed among the lowest expansion.

In germline, CDR1 is SGHRS, CDR2 YFSETQ. This CDR3 is built from 17 residues. The junction had 7 bases not matched to a gene; V was cut back by 1 base and J by 3 bases. At cycle 4 day 1, cycle 7 day 1, and baseline, blood was sampled. The assay was immunoSEQ multiplex PCR, and TCRdb's table has in-frame clones only and misses some. The sample has more than 55,000 clones; around 86% are singletons. About this clone: Its cognate antigen is unknown.

The clonotype was recovered from an adult with an advanced solid tumor such as melanoma, head and neck, liver or kidney cancer. The sequencing used CD4+ or CD8+ T cells sorted from blood, collected in a trial of the OX40 agonist ivuxolimab. The V and J genes are TRBV5-1 and TRBJ2-1; 10 nucleotides line up with TRBD2. The chain's CDR3 is CASSLLTSGSLYNEQFF. CDR3 in DNA: TGCGCCAGCAGCTTGTTGACTAGCGGGTCGCTCTACAATGAGCAGTTCTTC.